This T cell receptor beta chain was found in a study of cytomegalovirus exposure and HLA in healthy donors. Study as a whole: Findings of an earlier analysis included 90 million to 120 million unique TCR beta sequences from 190 million or so T cells. Unique TCRs from HLA-typed donors, approximately 80 million of them, were held in an early data release.

Study-level results: Presence/absence analyses rested on an assumption that sequencing depth was roughly uniform across donors.

Researchers ran the PCR with 60 Vbeta and 13 Jbeta primers. The repertoire was sequenced with immunoSEQ multiplex PCR; TCRdb's copy has only in-frame clones and lacks some. Among 150,000 or so clones listed, nearly 80% were seen once. The germline gives CDR1 MGHRA, CDR2 YSYEKL. V shed 2 bases and J 0 bases; nucleotides not matched to a gene: 15. This CDR3 has 19 residues. Of note for this clone: Its antigen is as yet unknown.

The clonotype was recovered from a woman aged 35 to 49 in good health and CMV-seronegative. Source material: PBMCs. This rearrangement joins TRBV4-1 to TRBJ1-2, with 7 bases matching TRBD1. This CDR3 is CASSQSQLLSGGANYGYTF. CDR3 DNA sequence: TGCGCCAGCAGCCAAAGCCAATTACTGTCAGGGGGAGCTAACTATGGCTACACCTTC.